This T cell receptor (beta chain) was identified during a study of T cells in Graves' hyperthyroidism and ophthalmopathy. V was trimmed by 7 bases and J by 3 bases, leaving 12 bases between them. CDR1 MNHNS and CDR2 SASEGT come from the germline V gene. CDR3 length equals 13 residues. Participants, patients aged 18 to 65, had newly diagnosed hyperthyroidism with a duration under 2 months. Amplified TCR beta CDR3 regions derived from RNA transcripts. HTBI primers were employed in a first-round RT-PCR of the TCR CDR3. TCRdb recomputed calls from the multiplex PCR reads with MiXCR, one row per CDR3 protein. Of 200,000 to 250,000 distinct CDR3 sequences detected, more than 15% appear once; the ten largest clones hold under 65%.

This receptor was taken from a man aged 45-60 years with Graves' hyperthyroidism. The rearrangement joins TRBV6-1 to TRBJ1-1; D is unresolved. The sample taken for sequencing was blood. The DNA of the CDR3 is TGTGCCAGCACCGCGCATCAGGACACTGAAGCTTTCTTT. The encoded protein is CASTAHQDTEAFF.